These 28 T cell receptor beta chains came from one sample sequenced in a study of T cell responses to AZD1222 COVID-19 vaccine (dated by TCRdb to 2020 to 2023). The time point label, read with the paper, signifies: baseline before first vaccination. Library preparation was by the immunoSEQ multiplex PCR assay. TCRdb carries this immuneACCESS record with in-frame sequences only. Its versions omit some clonotypes, under half of them owing to an unresolved V gene in the studies checked, with the rest unexplained. The sample table records around 99,000 clones; roughly nine tenths of these occur just once. Jointly, the top ten make up 7.5% of the sample. Sequencing was performed on peripheral blood, taken on day 0 of AZD1222 vaccination. These receptors originate from an adult in good health.

This clone appeared once. This sequence joins TRBV10-1 and TRBJ1-5; the D is unclear. The CDR3 length is 11 residues. Trimming took 9 bases from V and 5 from J, leaving 8 bases between them. Looked up from germline, CDR1 is WNHNN and CDR2 is SYGVQD (reference sequence). CDR3: CARPYHQPQHF. Here the CDR3 DNA reads TGCGCCAGACCCTATCATCAGCCCCAGCATTTT.

V and J are TRBV29-1 and TRBJ1-2; possibly TRBD1 for D (5 bases). The V gene's germline CDR1 is SQVTM and CDR2 ANQGSEA. The V end lost 7 bases, the J end lost 8 bases, and 17 bases lay between the germline ends. There are 12 residues in the CDR3. The chain's CDR3 is CSGRDAFDGYTF. The CDR3 DNA sequence: TGCAGCGGCCGGGACGCCTTCGACGGCTACACCTTC.

V is TRBV5-1 and J is TRBJ2-5; 8 nucleotides agree with TRBD2. Looked up from germline, CDR1 is SGHRS and CDR2 is YFSETQ. With V trimmed by 5 bases and J by 2 bases, 8 bases remained unmatched. This CDR3 has 15 residues. In DNA, the CDR3 is TGCGCCAGCAGAACTATTGTAGCGGGGCAAGAGACCCAGTACTTC. This translates into CASRTIVAGQETQYF.

This clone was observed a single time. This rearrangement joins TRBV11-2 to TRBJ2-1; a possible D gene is TRBD2 (6 bases). The germline V and J ends were trimmed by 0 bases and 2 bases, with 11 bases remaining between them. The CDR3 has 16 residues. CDR1 and CDR2 (germline): SGHAT, FQNNGV. CDR3 residues: CASSLDPTSTYNEQFF. CDR3 nucleotides: TGTGCCAGCAGCTTAGATCCGACTAGTACCTACAATGAGCAGTTCTTC.

The rearrangement joins TRBV18 to TRBJ2-5, with 8 bases that match TRBD1. The CDR3 has 14 residues. V was clipped by 7 bases and J by 5 bases; unmatched bases: 9. The germline gives CDR1 KGHSH, CDR2 LQKENI. CDR3 region: CASCARGRGETQYF. The CDR3 coding sequence is TGTGCCAGCTGCGCCAGGGGGCGCGGGGAGACCCAGTACTTC.

The chain is built from TRBV7-8 and TRBJ2-7, with 11 nucleotides matching TRBD2. J lost 5 bases, V lost 1 base, and 4 bases had no gene match. CDR3 length: 15 amino acids. Germline CDR1 SGHVS, CDR2 FQNEAQ. CDR3 nucleotide sequence: TGTGCCAGCAGCTTAGTAGCGGGAGGGCTAGACGAGCAGTACTTC. Translation gives CASSLVAGGLDEQYF.

The rearrangement links TRBV5-1 to TRBJ1-2, with a weak D call TRBD1 (5 bases). CDR1 is SGHRS and CDR2 is YFSETQ in the germline V gene. Trimming removed 3 bases at V and 5 bases at J, with 8 bases between. The CDR3 contains 12 residues. CDR3 loop: CASSSGTYGYTF. CDR3 nucleotides: TGCGCCAGCAGCTCCGGGACGTATGGCTACACCTTC.

The chain links TRBV7-2 to TRBJ1-2; 8 bases map to TRBD1. The CDR3 spans 15 residues. Losses at the gene ends were 5 bases for V and 4 bases for J; bases not matched to a gene: 9. The V gene's germline CDR1 is SGHTA and CDR2 FQGNSA. CDR3 sequence (DNA): TGTGCCAGCAGCCAAACAGGGGGGAGTACCTATGGCTACACCTTC. This codes for CASSQTGGSTYGYTF.

The rearrangement uses TRBV19 and TRBJ1-2, with a tentative D call TRBD1 (5 bases). The V end lost 4 bases, the J end lost 4 bases, and 16 bases lay between the germline ends. The CDR3 loop spans 15 amino acids. Looked up from germline, CDR1 is LNHDA and CDR2 is SQIVND (reference sequence). CDR3 in amino acids: CASSTAWGETYGYTF. The CDR3 coding sequence is TGTGCCAGTAGTACCGCGTGGGGGGAGACCTATGGCTACACCTTC.

The chain uses TRBV19 and TRBJ1-5; D is unclear. V dropped 6 bases and J dropped 3 bases, with 12 bases sitting between them. The CDR3 is 14 amino acids. In germline, CDR1 is LNHDA, CDR2 SQIVND (reference sequence). CDR3 region: CASRGPGLNQPQHF. The CDR3 nucleotides are TGTGCCAGTAGAGGGCCAGGCCTCAATCAGCCCCAGCATTTT.

The rearrangement joins TRBV11-2 to TRBJ2-7; D gene unclear. The CDR3 consists of 14 residues. Germline V lookup: CDR1 SGHAT, CDR2 FQNNGV. V shed 1 base and J shed 2 bases, with 9 bases lying between them. The CDR3 DNA reads TGTGCCAGCAGCTTAGTACCAGAAGCCTACGAGCAGTACTTC. It encodes CASSLVPEAYEQYF.

This rearrangement joins TRBV6-6 to TRBJ2-2; possible D gene TRBD2, 7 bases. CDR1 and CDR2 (germline): MNHNY, SVGAGI (reference sequence). V lost 7 bases to trimming and J lost 5 bases, with 17 bases between them. The CDR3 has 15 amino acids. In nucleotides, the CDR3 is TGTGCCAGCACCAACCTTGCGGGGGCAACCGGGGAGCTGTTTTTT. It codes for CASTNLAGATGELFF.

The chain employs TRBV18 and TRBJ1-1; no reliable D call. The CDR3 is made up of 12 amino acids. Germline V gene data show CDR1 as KGHSH and CDR2 as LQKENI. V lost 1 base and J lost 13, with 13 bases in between. CDR3 region: CASSPRSNEGFF. The CDR3 nucleotides read TGTGCCAGCTCACCACGTAGCAATGAGGGTTTCTTT.

V usage is TRBV7-9 and J usage is TRBJ1-3; tentatively, D is TRBD1 (5 bases). V lost 3 bases and J 0 bases, leaving 9 bases between the germline ends. This CDR3 has 15 amino acids. Germline CDR1 and CDR2: SEHNR and FQNEAQ (reference sequence). The CDR3 reads CASSFGGDSGNTIYF. The CDR3 DNA sequence: TGTGCCAGCAGCTTCGGAGGGGACTCTGGAAACACCATATATTTT.

This chain joins TRBV10-1 and TRBJ1-2; weak D call: TRBD1 (6 bases). CDR1 and CDR2 (germline): WNHNN, SYGVQD (reference sequence). CDR3 size: 13 residues. V lost 3 bases, J lost 8 bases, and 13 bases lay in between. The CDR3 bases are TGCGCCAGCAGTGACGACAGGAGGGACGGCTACACCTTC. This gives the protein CASSDDRRDGYTF.

V usage is TRBV7-3 and J usage is TRBJ1-2; weak D call: TRBD1 (5 bases). V was trimmed by 5 bases and J by 4 bases, leaving 11 bases between them. The CDR3 covers 13 residues. Germline lookup yields CDR1 SGHTA and CDR2 FQGTGA. The chain's CDR3 is CASSPGNPYGYTF. CDR3 nucleotides: TGTGCCAGCAGCCCAGGGAACCCCTATGGCTACACCTTC.

The chain's CDR3 is CASSLAGFSQAPLHF. The CDR3 nucleotides are TGTGCCAGCAGCTTGGCCGGTTTCAGCCAGGCACCCCTCCACTTT. The chain combines TRBV5-6 with TRBJ1-6; D not resolved. Deletions cut 0 bases from V and 11 bases from J, with 15 bases between. CDR1 is SGHDT, CDR2 YYEEEE, per germline. The CDR3 runs 15 residues.

The V and J genes are TRBV9 and TRBJ1-1; D unclear. The CDR3 covers 14 residues. From germline, CDR1 is SGDLS and CDR2 YYNGEE. V lost 2 bases to trimming and J lost 9 bases, with 17 bases between them. The CDR3 DNA sequence: TGTGCCAGCAGCGTTTCGGTAGAAGGAGTTCAAGCTTTCTTT. This encodes CASSVSVEGVQAFF.

The V gene is TRBV5-4, the J gene TRBJ2-7; 7 positions match TRBD2. Germline lookup yields CDR1 SGHNT and CDR2 YYREEE (reference sequence). The CDR3 has 15 amino acids. The ends lost 4 bases at V and 5 bases at J; junction bases unmatched: 12. DNA for the CDR3: TGTGCCAGCAGCGCCAACTTTGGGGGGGTCAACGAGCAGTACTTC. It yields the protein CASSANFGGVNEQYF.

This clone has only one observation. J is TRBJ2-1 and V is TRBV19, with TRBD1 as a possible D gene (6 bases). Looked up from germline, CDR1 is LNHDA and CDR2 is SQIVND (reference sequence). The length of the CDR3 is 14 residues. Trimming removed 7 bases at V and 1 base at J, with 11 bases between. In DNA form, the CDR3 reads TGTGCCAGTAAGACAGGTTCTTCCTACAATGAGCAGTTCTTC. It translates to CASKTGSSYNEQFF.

This clone was seen a single time. This rearrangement joins TRBV7-9 to TRBJ1-2; possibly TRBD1 for D (5 bases). The CDR3 is 16 residues long. Germline CDR1 SEHNR, CDR2 FQNEAQ (reference sequence). The germline V and J ends were trimmed by 5 bases and 0 bases, with 16 bases remaining between them. As DNA, the CDR3 is TGTGCCAGCAGCCGGGACCCGGGGCTGTCTAACTATGGCTACACCTTC. It is translated as CASSRDPGLSNYGYTF.

The chain uses TRBV6-5 and TRBJ1-6; tentative D call: TRBD1 (5 bases). Germline CDR1 MNHEY, CDR2 SVGAGI. The CDR3 sequence is 16 residues long. V lost 0 bases, J lost 9 bases, and 15 bases lay in between. The CDR3 loop is CASSYSIAPGVSPLHF. CDR3 nucleotides: TGTGCCAGCAGTTACTCGATAGCCCCGGGGGTTTCACCCCTCCACTTT.

The chain links TRBV27 to TRBJ2-4; D possibly corresponds to TRBD1 (6 bases). Trimming removed 6 bases from V and 0 bases from J, with 18 bases in between. This CDR3 has 17 residues. Germline V gives CDR1 MNHEY, CDR2 SMNVEV (reference sequence). The CDR3 is CASSPLGGYVAKNIQYF. The CDR3 DNA sequence: TGTGCCAGCAGCCCCCTAGGGGGTTACGTAGCCAAAAACATTCAGTACTTC.

The chain recombines TRBV15 with TRBJ1-1; D possibly corresponds to TRBD1 (5 bases). V was shortened by 5 bases and J by 6 bases, with 16 bases between the two germline ends. CDR1 and CDR2 (germline): LNHNV, YYDKDF (reference sequence). CDR3 length: 14 residues. The CDR3 DNA is TGTGCCACCAGCCTACTTAGGGGTTCCTCTGAAGCTTTCTTT. This gives the protein CATSLLRGSSEAFF.

The chain has TRBV9 and TRBJ2-3; D unclear. Per the germline V gene, CDR1 is SGDLS and CDR2 is YYNGEE. V dropped 0 bases and J dropped 4 bases, with 3 bases sitting between them. The CDR3 sequence is 12 residues long. Here the CDR3 DNA reads TGTGCCAGCAGCGTAGTAGCAGATACGCAGTATTTT. Amino acids: CASSVVADTQYF.

The chain links TRBV7-9 to TRBJ1-2; possibly TRBD1 for D (6 bases). The ends were cut back, 6 bases at V and 6 bases at J, with 17 bases in the middle. Germline values: CDR1 SEHNR, CDR2 FQNEAQ (reference sequence). This CDR3 is built from 14 residues. The CDR3 sequence: CASSNTGTSDGYTF. In DNA form, the CDR3 reads TGTGCCAGCAGTAATACCGGGACATCAGATGGCTACACCTTC.

J is TRBJ2-7 and V is TRBV11-2, with D perhaps matching TRBD1 (5 bases). CDR3 length: 15 residues. Trimming took 5 bases from V and 6 from J, leaving 20 bases between them. Germline CDR1 is SGHAT and CDR2 is FQNNGV. CDR3 region: CASSPPGPIQGEQYF. The CDR3 bases are TGTGCCAGCAGCCCCCCCGGTCCAATCCAGGGCGAGCAGTACTTC.

The chain employs TRBV5-1 and TRBJ2-3; the match to TRBD1 covers 9 bases. CDR3 length equals 14 residues. CDR1 and CDR2 from the germline V gene are SGHRS and YFSETQ. V lost 4 bases, J lost 5 bases, and 5 bases stayed unmatched. The CDR3 reads CASSRDRVEDTQYF. For the CDR3, the DNA is TGCGCCAGCAGCCGGGACAGGGTTGAAGATACGCAGTATTTT.